This T cell receptor beta chain was sequenced in a study of shared T cell receptors in the human thymus. Data came from immunoSEQ multiplex PCR; TCRdb stores just in-frame clones and leaves some out. This sample yields about 660,000 clones, of which over 75% are seen a single time; about 0.0094% belongs to the top ten. J was trimmed by 7 bases and V by 6 bases; bases with no gene match: 12. The CDR3 spans 16 residues. The germline V gene encodes CDR1 SNHLY and CDR2 FYNNEI. This same sample was also part of a study on human thymus T cells. Per that paper: V and J genes seemed to be used with bias in thymic and blood repertoires.

The TCR was taken from a boy less than two years old with a congenital heart defect. V and J are TRBV2 and TRBJ2-2; 9 bases line up with TRBD1. Sequenced input: thymocytes. CDR3 residues: CASREGTGLTGGELFF. The CDR3 coding sequence is TGTGCCAGCAGAGAGGGGACAGGGTTAACGGGCGGGGAGCTGTTTTTT.